This record concerns one TCR beta chain sequence. The sample belongs to a study of blood T cell repertoires in COVID-19. Study in general: Sites across the United States, Italy and Spain contributed samples from acute and convalescent COVID-19.

Original data processing: Counts of nucleated cells, estimated from reference gene primer amplification, were obtained. Profiled with immunoSEQ multiplex PCR; TCRdb holds only in-frame clones, not every one. V and J calls and clone size come straight from that table; D and trimming were deduced from the DNA. The sample holds about 64,000 clones; approximately 90% are singletons and the top ten take over 8%. Sequenced: peripheral blood. The TCR originated in a woman aged 80 or over with active COVID-19.

The CDR3 region is CAGTDRMNTGELFF. CDR3 coding DNA: TGTGCCGGAACTGACAGGATGAACACCGGGGAGCTGTTTTTT. The rearrangement joins TRBV2 to TRBJ2-2; a weak D match, TRBD1 (6 bases). V dropped 11 bases and J dropped 1 base, with 14 bases sitting between them. From germline, CDR1 is SNHLY and CDR2 FYNNEI. The CDR3 covers 14 residues.